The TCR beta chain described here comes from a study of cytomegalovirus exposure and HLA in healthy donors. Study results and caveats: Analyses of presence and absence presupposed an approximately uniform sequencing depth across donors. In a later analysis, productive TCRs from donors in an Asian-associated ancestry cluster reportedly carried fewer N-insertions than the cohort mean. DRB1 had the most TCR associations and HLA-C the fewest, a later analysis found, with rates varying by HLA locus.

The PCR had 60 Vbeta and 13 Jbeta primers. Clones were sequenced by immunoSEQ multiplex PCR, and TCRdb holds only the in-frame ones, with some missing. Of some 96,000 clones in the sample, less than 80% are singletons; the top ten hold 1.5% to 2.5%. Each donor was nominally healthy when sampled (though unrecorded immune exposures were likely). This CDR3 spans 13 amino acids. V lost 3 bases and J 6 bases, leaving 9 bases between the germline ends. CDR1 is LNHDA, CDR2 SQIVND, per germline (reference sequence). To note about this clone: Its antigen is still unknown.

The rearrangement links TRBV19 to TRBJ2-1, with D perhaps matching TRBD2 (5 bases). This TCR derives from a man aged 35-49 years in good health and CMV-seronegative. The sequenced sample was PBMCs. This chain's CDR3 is CASSIGAGNEQFF. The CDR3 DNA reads TGTGCCAGTAGTATCGGTGCGGGCAATGAGCAGTTCTTC.